This T cell receptor (beta chain) was sequenced for a study of blood T cell repertoires in COVID-19. Study-level information: PBMCs, B-cell-depleted T cells, or T cells provided the cDNA or gDNA that made up the material.

The germline CDR1 and CDR2 sequences are MDHEN and SYDVKM. The CDR3 length is 14 residues. V lost 2 bases, J lost 3 bases, and 8 bases lay in between. Some clones are missing from TCRdb's copy, which holds only in-frame ones; the method was immunoSEQ multiplex PCR. The table has about 130,000 clones, about 85% seen once; the top ten hold around 11%. This clone showed up just once. The source is a man aged 55 to 70 with acute or convalescent COVID-19. V gene TRBV28 combines with J gene TRBJ2-1; a possible D gene is TRBD1 (7 bases). Sequencing input: peripheral blood. In DNA, the CDR3 is TGTGCCAGCAGTTTACAGGGGGGCTACAATGAGCAGTTCTTC. Translation: CASSLQGGYNEQFF.